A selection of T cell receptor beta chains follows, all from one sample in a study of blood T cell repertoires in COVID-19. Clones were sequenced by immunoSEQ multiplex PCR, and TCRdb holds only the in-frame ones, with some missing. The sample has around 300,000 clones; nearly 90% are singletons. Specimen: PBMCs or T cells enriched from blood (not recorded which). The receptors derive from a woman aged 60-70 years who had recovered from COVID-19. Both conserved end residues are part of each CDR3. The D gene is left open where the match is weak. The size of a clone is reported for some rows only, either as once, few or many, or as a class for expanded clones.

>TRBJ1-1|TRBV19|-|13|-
TGTGCCAGTAGTATAGGGAGGAGGACTGAAGCTTTCTTT
CASSIGRRTEAFF
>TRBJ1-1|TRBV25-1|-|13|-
TGTGCCAGCAGTCCGTCAGTCAACACTGAAGCTTTCTTT
CASSPSVNTEAFF
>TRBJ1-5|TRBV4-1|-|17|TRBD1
TGCGCCCGCAGCCCACAGGGGGGCCCTCGGGGCAATCAGCCCCAGCATTTT
CARSPQGGPRGNQPQHF
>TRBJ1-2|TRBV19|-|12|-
TGTGCCAGTATGTGGGCGGGCTATGGCTACACCTTC
CASMWAGYGYTF
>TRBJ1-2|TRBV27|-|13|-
TGTGCCAGCAGGTCAGGTAATCGCTATGGCTACACCTTC
CASRSGNRYGYTF
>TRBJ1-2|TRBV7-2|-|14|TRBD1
TGTGCCAGCAGCGGACAGGGGTTCAGGGACGGCTACACCTTC
CASSGQGFRDGYTF
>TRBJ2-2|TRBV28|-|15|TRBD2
TGTGCCAGCAGCCCGGGGGGGCGAGGCACCGGGGAGCTGTTTTTT
CASSPGGRGTGELFF
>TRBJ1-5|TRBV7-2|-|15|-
TGTGCCAGCAGCTTAGCAGGCTCGCGGGGAGAGCCCCAGCATTTT
CASSLAGSRGEPQHF
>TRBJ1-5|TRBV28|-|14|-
TGTGCCAGCAGTTTGTCCGGGATACACCAGCCCCAGCATTTT
CASSLSGIHQPQHF
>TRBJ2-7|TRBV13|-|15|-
TGTGCCAGCAGCCCCGAGCCTACTTACTCCTACGAGCAGTACTTC
CASSPEPTYSYEQYF
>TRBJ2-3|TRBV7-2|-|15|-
TGTGCCAGCAGCTTACAACAACCAAGCACAGATACGCAGTATTTT
CASSLQQPSTDTQYF
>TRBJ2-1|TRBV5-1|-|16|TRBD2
TGCGCCAGCAGCTTGGCCAGACTAGCGGCTTACAATGAGCAGTTCTTC
CASSLARLAAYNEQFF
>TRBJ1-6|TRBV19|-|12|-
TGTGCCAGTAGTTCCCGACAGAAAAGGCTCCACTTT
CASSSRQKRLHF
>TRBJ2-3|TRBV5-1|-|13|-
TGCGCCAGCAGCTTGGACCGGTCAGATACGCAGTATTTT
CASSLDRSDTQYF
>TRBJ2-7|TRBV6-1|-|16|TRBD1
TGTGCCAGCAGTGACATTGGGACAGGGGAGGGCTACGAGCAGTACTTC
CASSDIGTGEGYEQYF
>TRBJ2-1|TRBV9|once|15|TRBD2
TGTGCCAGCAGCGTGGCTAGCGGGACAATCGATGAGCAGTTCTTC
CASSVASGTIDEQFF
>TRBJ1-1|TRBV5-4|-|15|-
TGTGCCAGCAGCTGGTGGAGGGACTTAAACACTGAAGCTTTCTTT
CASSWWRDLNTEAFF
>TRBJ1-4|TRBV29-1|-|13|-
TGCAGCGTTCTTGACGCCTACAGCGAAAAACTGTTTTTT
CSVLDAYSEKLFF
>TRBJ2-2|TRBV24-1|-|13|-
TGTGCCACCAGTCTTTCCCGCACCGGGGAGCTGTTTTTT
CATSLSRTGELFF
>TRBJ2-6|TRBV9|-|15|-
TGTGCCAGCAGCGCCGATAGCTCTGGGGCCAACGTCCTGACTTTC
CASSADSSGANVLTF
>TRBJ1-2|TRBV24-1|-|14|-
TGTGCCACCAGTGATTTTGGGCAGGTCGGTGGCTACACCTTC
CATSDFGQVGGYTF
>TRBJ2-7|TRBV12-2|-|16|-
TGTGCAAGTCGCTTAGCTTGGCAGGGGAATCGCTACGAGCAGTACTTC
CASRLAWQGNRYEQYF
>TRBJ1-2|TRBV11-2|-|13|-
TGTGCCAGCAGCTTTGGCAGGGAATATGGCTACACCTTC
CASSFGREYGYTF
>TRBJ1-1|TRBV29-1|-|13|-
TGCAGCGTGAACAGGGACCAGAACACTGAAGCTTTCTTT
CSVNRDQNTEAFF
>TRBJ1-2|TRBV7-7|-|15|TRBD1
TGTGCTAGCAGCTCGTGGGACAGGAGCAAATATGGCTACACCTTC
CASSSWDRSKYGYTF
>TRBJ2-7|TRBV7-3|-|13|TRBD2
TGTGCCAGCAGCCCAGGACTAGCACACGAGCAGTACTTC
CASSPGLAHEQYF